Below are 21 T cell receptor beta chains sequenced from a single sample in a study of T cells after posttransplantation cyclophosphamide. Methotrexate plus calcineurin inhibitor accompanied controls' myeloablative marrow transplants; sampling was 1 year later. Clones were read by immunoSEQ multiplex PCR, and TCRdb kept only the in-frame ones, dropping some. The sample lists about 21,000 clones; about 86% were seen once. The material sequenced was PBMCs, taken 362 days after allogeneic stem cell transplant with calcineurin inhibitor and methotrexate. The receptor set was obtained from a female patient between 25 and 45 years old who received an allogeneic stem cell transplant from an unrelated donor, was CMV-positive, and had acute and chronic GVHD. The T cells may partly be graft donor cells.

In nucleotides, the CDR3 is TGTGCCAGCAGCTTAGGTTCCTATAGCACAGATACGCAGTATTTT. Protein product: CASSLGSYSTDTQYF. The chain uses TRBV11-2 and TRBJ2-3; D uncertain. Trimming removed 1 base from V and 0 bases from J, with 8 bases in between. This CDR3 contains 15 residues. Germline assignment: CDR1 SGHAT and CDR2 FQNNGV.

This chain uses TRBV4-1 with TRBJ1-5; D gene uncertain. Germline V gene lookup returns CDR1 MGHRA and CDR2 YSYEKL. V was shortened by 1 base and J by 4 bases, with 8 bases between the two germline ends. This CDR3 has 14 residues. The CDR3 sequence is CASSQVGGNQPQHF. The CDR3 nucleotides are TGCGCCAGCAGCCAAGTGGGAGGGAATCAGCCCCAGCATTTT.

In this sample, this clone turned up once. The chain combines TRBV2 with TRBJ2-1; 7 bases line up with TRBD1. CDR1 and CDR2 (germline): SNHLY, FYNNEI. The CDR3 runs 15 residues. V lost 8 bases, J lost 5 bases, and 12 bases stayed unmatched. DNA for the CDR3: TGTGCCAGCGATGACAGGGTCGGTGTTAACAATGAGCAGTTCTTC. Its translation: CASDDRVGVNNEQFF.

The rearrangement uses TRBV30 and TRBJ2-7, with TRBD2 matching over 10 bases. The V and J ends lost 3 bases and 3 bases, in that order; junction bases with no gene match: 5. Germline V gene sequence: CDR1 GTSNPN, CDR2 SVGIG (reference sequence). The CDR3 totals 14 residues. The CDR3 nucleotides are TGTGCCTGGAGACCAACTAGCGGGGTCTACGAGCAGTACTTC. This codes for CAWRPTSGVYEQYF.

The chain employs TRBV5-8 and TRBJ1-2, with TRBD1 matching over 8 bases. The CDR3 has 16 residues. Losses at the gene ends were 4 bases for V and 5 bases for J; bases not matched to a gene: 13. Germline CDR1 and CDR2: SGHTS and YDEGEE. CDR3 bases: TGTGCCAGCAGCGAACGGACAGGGAGGGGAGTTTATGGCTACACCTTC. It codes for CASSERTGRGVYGYTF.

The rearrangement uses TRBV11-1 and TRBJ1-2; possibly TRBD1 for D (6 bases). Germline CDR1 and CDR2: SGHAT and FQDESV (reference sequence). Trimming took off 5 bases at V and 8 bases at J, with 18 bases between the two ends. This CDR3 is 14 amino acids long. The CDR3 loop is CASSPRQVQGGYTF. The DNA of the CDR3 is TGTGCCAGCAGCCCCCGACAGGTACAAGGAGGCTACACCTTC.

The chain links TRBV29-1 to TRBJ2-2, with TRBD1 matching over 7 bases. The CDR3 consists of 15 residues. V lost 6 bases, J lost 4 bases, and 11 bases stayed unmatched. From germline, CDR1 is SQVTM and CDR2 ANQGSEA. The CDR3 protein is CSVARQGQTTGELFF. The CDR3 DNA is TGCAGCGTAGCCAGACAGGGCCAAACCACCGGGGAGCTGTTTTTT.

The genes are TRBV4-3 and TRBJ2-5; D remains unclear. The CDR3 runs to 14 residues. In germline, CDR1 is LGHNA, CDR2 YSLEER. V was clipped by 2 bases and J by 3 bases, with 10 bases between them. As DNA, the CDR3 is TGCGCCAGCAGCCAATTCGCGGCAGAAGAGACCCAGTACTTC. Translating it yields CASSQFAAEETQYF.

J is TRBJ1-2 and V is TRBV10-3; TRBD1 agrees at 9 bases. CDR3 length: 13 residues. Germline-derived CDR1 and CDR2 are ENHRY and SYGVKD. With V trimmed by 2 bases and J by 7 bases, 2 bases remained unmatched. CDR3 sequence reads: CAISETDRGGYTF. CDR3 DNA sequence: TGTGCCATCAGTGAGACGGACAGGGGTGGCTACACCTTC.

This chain joins TRBV30 and TRBJ1-1; D is ambiguous. In germline, CDR1 is GTSNPN, CDR2 SVGIG (reference sequence). This CDR3 region has 12 residues. Trimming removed 3 bases at V and 4 bases at J, with 9 bases between. CDR3 sequence reads: CAWSSGGTEAFF. CDR3 DNA sequence: TGTGCCTGGAGCTCGGGAGGCACTGAAGCTTTCTTT.

The rearrangement links TRBV10-1 to TRBJ1-2; D is possibly TRBD1 (6 bases). Trimming took 9 bases from V and 4 from J, leaving 18 bases between them. CDR1 and CDR2 (germline): WNHNN, SYGVQD (reference sequence). This CDR3 has 14 amino acids. CDR3 in amino acids: CASTTGLLPYGYTF. The CDR3, as DNA: TGCGCCAGTACGACAGGCCTATTACCCTATGGCTACACCTTC.

This chain links TRBV11-1 with TRBJ2-4; no firm D call. This CDR3 has 13 residues. Germline CDR1 reads SGHAT; CDR2 reads FQDESV (reference sequence). The V end was cut by 4 bases, the J end by 8 bases, with 12 bases between. The CDR3 bases are TGTGCCAGCAGCTATAGCCGTCTTGACATTCAGTACTTC. It codes for CASSYSRLDIQYF. The entire variable domain, with the rest obtained from reference TRBV11-1 and TRBJ2-4, is as follows: EAEVAQSPRYKITEKSQAVAFWCDPISGHATLYWYRQILGQGPELLVQFQDESVVDDSQLPKDRFSAERLKGVDSTLKIQPAELGDSAMYLCASSYSRLDIQYFGAGTRLSVL.

This clone was observed once. This chain uses TRBV4-2 with TRBJ2-3; D perhaps matches TRBD1 (6 bases). The germline CDR1 and CDR2 sequences are LGHNA and YNFKEQ. Trimming took off 4 bases at V and 6 bases at J, with 26 bases between the two ends. The CDR3 has 18 residues. CDR3 nucleotides: TGTGCCAGCAGCCGGATTGAGGCCGTGGGGGCCTTCCCGGATACGCAGTATTTT. Protein sequence: CASSRIEAVGAFPDTQYF.

The CDR3 bases are TGTGCCAGCAGCCCAGACTCCTACAATGAGCAGTTCTTC. Translated: CASSPDSYNEQFF. This chain connects TRBV7-6 to TRBJ2-1; no firm D call. The V gene lost 5 bases and the J gene lost 0 bases, with 5 bases spanning the gap. The CDR3 is made up of 13 amino acids. The V gene's germline CDR1 is SGHVS and CDR2 FNYEAQ. Full variable domain (remainder filled in from reference TRBV7-6 and TRBJ2-1): GAGVSQSPRYKVTKRGQDVALRCDPISGHVSLYWYRQALGQGPEFLTYFNYEAQQDKSGLPNDRFSAERPEGSISTLTIQRTEQRDSAMYRCASSPDSYNEQFFGPGTRLTVL.

This chain joins TRBV6-6 and TRBJ2-1; 8 bases are shared with TRBD1. The germline V gene has CDR1 MNHNY and CDR2 SVGAGI (reference sequence). V shed 5 bases, J shed 3 bases, and the junction held 6 bases outside the gene matches. CDR3 length: 15 amino acids. The CDR3 coding sequence is TGTGCCAGCAGTCCAGACAGGGGAAACTACAATGAGCAGTTCTTC. Translation gives CASSPDRGNYNEQFF.

V is TRBV18 and J is TRBJ2-1, with D perhaps matching TRBD2 (6 bases). Trimming left V 1 base short and J 6 bases short, with 10 bases between. Germline V gene data show CDR1 as KGHSH and CDR2 as LQKENI. CDR3 size: 14 residues. In DNA, the CDR3 is TGTGCCAGCTCACCACTGGAGGGAAGCAATGAGCAGTTCTTC. It yields the protein CASSPLEGSNEQFF.

This rearrangement joins TRBV19 to TRBJ1-4; D is possibly TRBD1 (6 bases). The CDR3 extends over 15 amino acids. Germline CDR1 is LNHDA and CDR2 is SQIVND (reference sequence). Trimming removed 7 bases from V and 7 bases from J, with 19 bases in between. The CDR3 nucleotides are TGTGCCAGTACCCCCGGTTGGGGGGGGCTTGAAAAACTGTTTTTT. Its translation: CASTPGWGGLEKLFF.

The chain links TRBV5-4 to TRBJ2-5; 7 bases align to TRBD2. CDR1 and CDR2 from the germline V gene are SGHNT and YYREEE (reference sequence). Unmatched junction bases numbered 9, after V lost 0 bases and J lost 4 bases. The CDR3 is 16 amino acids. CDR3 DNA sequence: TGTGCCAGCAGCTTGGGAACCCCCTGGGGGGGAGAGACCCAGTACTTC. Translating it yields CASSLGTPWGGETQYF.

The chain uses TRBV5-1 and TRBJ2-1, with TRBD1 identical over 9 bases. Germline V CDR1 and CDR2: SGHRS, YFSETQ. Trimming removed 0 bases from V and 7 bases from J; junction bases left unmatched: 8. The CDR3 is 16 amino acids. This chain's CDR3 is CASSLVAGTGSNEQFF. In DNA, the CDR3 is TGCGCCAGCAGCTTGGTAGCCGGGACAGGGTCTAATGAGCAGTTCTTC.

CDR3: CASGAAGGGETQYF. The CDR3 DNA follows: TGTGCCAGTGGGGCTGCGGGAGGAGGAGAGACCCAGTACTTC. The chain uses TRBV9 and TRBJ2-5, with 8 positions matching TRBD2. CDR3 length: 14 residues. CDR1 and CDR2 from the germline V gene are SGDLS and YYNGEE. The ends lost 8 bases at V and 4 bases at J; junction bases unmatched: 10. Full variable domain (remainder filled in from reference TRBV9 and TRBJ2-5): DSGVTQTPKHLITATGQRVTLRCSPRSGDLSVYWYQQSLDQGLQFLIQYYNGEERAKGNILERFSAQQFPDLHSELNLSSLELGDSALYFCASGAAGGGETQYFGPGTRLLVL.

The chain is built from TRBV5-1 and TRBJ2-2; D is perhaps TRBD1 (5 bases). Germline values: CDR1 SGHRS, CDR2 YFSETQ. V was clipped by 1 base and J by 4 bases, with 8 bases between them. CDR3 size: 14 residues. In DNA, the CDR3 is TGCGCCAGCAGCTTGATACAGGTCACCGGGGAGCTGTTTTTT. Translating it yields CASSLIQVTGELFF.